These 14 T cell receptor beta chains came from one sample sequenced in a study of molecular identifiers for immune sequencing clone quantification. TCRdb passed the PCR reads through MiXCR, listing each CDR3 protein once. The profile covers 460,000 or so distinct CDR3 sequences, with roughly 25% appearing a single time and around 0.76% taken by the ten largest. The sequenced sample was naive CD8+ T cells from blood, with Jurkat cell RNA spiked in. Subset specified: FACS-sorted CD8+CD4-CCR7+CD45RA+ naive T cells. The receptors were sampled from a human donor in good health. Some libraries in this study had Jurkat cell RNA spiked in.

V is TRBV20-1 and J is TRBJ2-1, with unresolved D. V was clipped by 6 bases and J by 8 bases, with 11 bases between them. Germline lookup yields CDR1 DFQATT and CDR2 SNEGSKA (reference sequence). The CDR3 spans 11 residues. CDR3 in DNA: TGCAGTGCGCGAAGAGGCGATGAGCAGTTCTTC. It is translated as CSARRGDEQFF.

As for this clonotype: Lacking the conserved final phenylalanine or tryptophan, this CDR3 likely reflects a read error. CDR3 DNA: TGCAGTGTCTGGACAGGGGACAATCAGCCCCAGCATTCT. This sequence encodes CSVWTGDNQPQHS. The V call is TRBV29-1, the J call TRBJ1-5; TRBD1 aligns across 9 bases. Germline-derived CDR1 and CDR2 are SQVTM and ANQGSEA. The CDR3 is 13 amino acids.

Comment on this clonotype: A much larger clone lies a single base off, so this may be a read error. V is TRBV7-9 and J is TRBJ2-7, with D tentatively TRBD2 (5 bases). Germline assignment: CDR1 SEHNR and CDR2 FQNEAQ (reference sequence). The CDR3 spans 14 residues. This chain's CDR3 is CANSGPEGSHEQYF. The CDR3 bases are TGTGCCAACAGCGGCCCGGAAGGGTCCCACGAGCAGTACTTC.

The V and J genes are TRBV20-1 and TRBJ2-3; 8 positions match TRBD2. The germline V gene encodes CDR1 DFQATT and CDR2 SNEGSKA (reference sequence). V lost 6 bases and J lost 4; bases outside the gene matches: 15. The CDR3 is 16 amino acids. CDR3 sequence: CSAPGGRPRGPDTQYF. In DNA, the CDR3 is TGCAGTGCCCCTGGCGGGAGGCCCAGAGGCCCAGATACGCAGTATTTT.

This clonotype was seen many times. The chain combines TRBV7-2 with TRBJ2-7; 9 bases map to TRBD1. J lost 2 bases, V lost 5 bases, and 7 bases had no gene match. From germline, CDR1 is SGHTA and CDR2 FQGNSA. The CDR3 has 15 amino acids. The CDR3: CASSITGTGTYEQYF. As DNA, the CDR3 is TGTGCCAGCAGCATTACCGGGACAGGGACCTACGAGCAGTACTTC.

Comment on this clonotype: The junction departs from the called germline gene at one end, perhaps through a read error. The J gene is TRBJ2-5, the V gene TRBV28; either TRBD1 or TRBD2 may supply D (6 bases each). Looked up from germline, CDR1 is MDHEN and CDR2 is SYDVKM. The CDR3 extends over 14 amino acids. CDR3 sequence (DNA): TGTGCCAGCAGTTTATTGGGGGGCGAAGAGGCCCAGTACTTC. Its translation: CASSLLGGEEAQYF.

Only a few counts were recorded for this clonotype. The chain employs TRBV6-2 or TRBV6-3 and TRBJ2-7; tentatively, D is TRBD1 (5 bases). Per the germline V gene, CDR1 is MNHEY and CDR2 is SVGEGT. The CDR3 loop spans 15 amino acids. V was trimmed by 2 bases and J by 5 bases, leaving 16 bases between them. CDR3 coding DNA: TGTGCCAGCAGTTACATGGTCAGGGTTAACGACGAGCAGTACTTC. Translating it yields CASSYMVRVNDEQYF.

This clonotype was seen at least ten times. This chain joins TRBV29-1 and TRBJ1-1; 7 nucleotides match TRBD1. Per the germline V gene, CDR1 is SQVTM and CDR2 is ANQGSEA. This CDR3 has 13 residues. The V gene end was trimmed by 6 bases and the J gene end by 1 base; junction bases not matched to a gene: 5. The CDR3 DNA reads TGCAGCGTCGGGACAGCGAGGAACACTGAAGCTTTCTTT. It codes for CSVGTARNTEAFF.

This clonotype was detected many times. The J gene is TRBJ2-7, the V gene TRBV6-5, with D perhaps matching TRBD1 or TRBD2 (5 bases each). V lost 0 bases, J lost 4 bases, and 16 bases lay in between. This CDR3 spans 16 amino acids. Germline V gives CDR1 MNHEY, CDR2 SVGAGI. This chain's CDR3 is CASSYSGPGHSYEQYF. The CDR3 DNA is TGTGCCAGCAGTTACTCTGGCCCGGGGCACTCTTACGAGCAGTACTTC.

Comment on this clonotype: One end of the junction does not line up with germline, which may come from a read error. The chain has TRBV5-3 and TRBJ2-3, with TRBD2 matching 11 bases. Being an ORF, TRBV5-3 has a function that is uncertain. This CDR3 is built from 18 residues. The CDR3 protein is CASSFTSGGNRPTDTQYF. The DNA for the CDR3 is TGTGCCAGCAGCTTTACTAGCGGGGGAAACAGACCCACAGATACGCAGTATTTT.

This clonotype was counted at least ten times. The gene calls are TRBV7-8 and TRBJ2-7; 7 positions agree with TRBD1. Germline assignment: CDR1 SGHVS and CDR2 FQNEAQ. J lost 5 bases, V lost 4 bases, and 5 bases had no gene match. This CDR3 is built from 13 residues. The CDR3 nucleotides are TGTGCCAGCAGCTCGGACAGGAAAGACGAGCAGTACTTC. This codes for CASSSDRKDEQYF.

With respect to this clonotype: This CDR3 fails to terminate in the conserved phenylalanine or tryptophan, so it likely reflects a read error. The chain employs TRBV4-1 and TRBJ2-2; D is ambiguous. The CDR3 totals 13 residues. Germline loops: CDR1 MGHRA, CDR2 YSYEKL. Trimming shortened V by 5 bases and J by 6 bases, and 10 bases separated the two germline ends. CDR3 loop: CASSVLGSGELFI. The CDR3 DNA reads TGCGCCAGCAGCGTTTTGGGATCCGGGGAGCTGTTTATT.

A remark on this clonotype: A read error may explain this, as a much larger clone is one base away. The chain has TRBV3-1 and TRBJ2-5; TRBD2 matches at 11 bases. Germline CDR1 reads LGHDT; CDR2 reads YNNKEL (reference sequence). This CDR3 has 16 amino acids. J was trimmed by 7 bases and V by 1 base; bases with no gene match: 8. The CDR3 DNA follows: TGTGCCAGCAGCCAAGGTGCTAGCGGGGGGAACCCGACCCAGTACTTC. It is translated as CASSQGASGGNPTQYF.

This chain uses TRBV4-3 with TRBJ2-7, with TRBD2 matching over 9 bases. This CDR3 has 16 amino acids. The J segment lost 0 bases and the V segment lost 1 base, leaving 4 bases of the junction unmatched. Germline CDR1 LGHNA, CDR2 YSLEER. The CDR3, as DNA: TGCGCCAGCAGCCAAGGCGCGGGAGGGAACTCCTACGAGCAGTACTTC. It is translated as CASSQGAGGNSYEQYF.